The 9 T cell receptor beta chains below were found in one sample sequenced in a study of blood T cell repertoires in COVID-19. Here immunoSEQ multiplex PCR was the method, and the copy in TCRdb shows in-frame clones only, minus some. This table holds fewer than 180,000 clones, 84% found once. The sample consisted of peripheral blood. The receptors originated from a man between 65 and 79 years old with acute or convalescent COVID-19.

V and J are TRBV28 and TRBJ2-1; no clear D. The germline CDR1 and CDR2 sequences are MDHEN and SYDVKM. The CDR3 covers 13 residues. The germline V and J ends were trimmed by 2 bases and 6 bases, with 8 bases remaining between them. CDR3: CASSLRLVNEQFF. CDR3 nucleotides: TGTGCCAGCAGTTTACGTCTTGTCAATGAGCAGTTCTTC. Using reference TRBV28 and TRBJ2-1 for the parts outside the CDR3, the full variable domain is DVKVTQSSRYLVKRTGEKVFLECVQDMDHENMFWYRQDPGLGLRLIYFSYDVKMKEKGDIPEGYSVSREKKERFSLILESASTNQTSMYLCASSLRLVNEQFFGPGTRLTVL.

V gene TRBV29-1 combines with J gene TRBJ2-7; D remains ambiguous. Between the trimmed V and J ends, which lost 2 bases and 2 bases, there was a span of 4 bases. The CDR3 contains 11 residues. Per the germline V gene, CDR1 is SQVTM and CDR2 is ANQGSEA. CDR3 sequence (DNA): TGCAGCGTTGAACGGGCCTACGAGCAGTACTTC. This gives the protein CSVERAYEQYF.

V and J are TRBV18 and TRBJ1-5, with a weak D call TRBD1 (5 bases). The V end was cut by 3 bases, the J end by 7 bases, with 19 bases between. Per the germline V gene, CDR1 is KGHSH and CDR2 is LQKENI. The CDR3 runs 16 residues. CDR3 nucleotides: TGTGCCAGCTCACCGCGATCAGGAGACTCAGGGCAGCCCCAGCATTTT. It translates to CASSPRSGDSGQPQHF.

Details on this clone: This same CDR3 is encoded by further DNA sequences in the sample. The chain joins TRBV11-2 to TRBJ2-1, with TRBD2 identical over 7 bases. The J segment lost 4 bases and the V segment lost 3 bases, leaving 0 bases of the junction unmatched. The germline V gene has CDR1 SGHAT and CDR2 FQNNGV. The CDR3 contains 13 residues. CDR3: CASSLGGYNEQFF. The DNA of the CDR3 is TGTGCCAGCAGCTTGGGGGGGTACAATGAGCAGTTCTTC.

For the CDR3, the DNA is TGTGCCAGCACCTACTCTCCGGGACAGGGAAGTAATGAGCAGTTCTTC. Translating it yields CASTYSPGQGSNEQFF. This rearrangement joins TRBV7-2 to TRBJ2-1; 9 bases fit TRBD1. The CDR3 loop spans 16 amino acids. Trimming removed 7 bases from V and 7 bases from J; junction bases left unmatched: 14. Germline V CDR1 and CDR2: SGHTA, FQGNSA. Looking up the rest from reference TRBV7-2 and TRBJ2-1 gives the full variable domain: GAGVSQSPSNKVTEKGKDVELRCDPISGHTALYWYRQSLGQGLEFLIYFQGNSAPDKSGLPSDRFSAERTGGSVSTLTIQRTQQEDSAVYLCASTYSPGQGSNEQFFGPGTRLTVL.

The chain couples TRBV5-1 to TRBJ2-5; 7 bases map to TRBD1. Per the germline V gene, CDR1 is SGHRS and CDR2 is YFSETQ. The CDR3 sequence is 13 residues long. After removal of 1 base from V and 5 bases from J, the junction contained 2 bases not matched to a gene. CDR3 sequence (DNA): TGCGCCAGCAGCTTGACAGGGGTCGAGACCCAGTACTTC. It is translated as CASSLTGVETQYF.

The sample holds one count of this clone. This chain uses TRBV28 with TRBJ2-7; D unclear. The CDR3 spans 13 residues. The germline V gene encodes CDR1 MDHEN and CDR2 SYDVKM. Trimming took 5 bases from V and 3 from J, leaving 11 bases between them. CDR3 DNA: TGTGCCAGCAGTGCACAGCCCCTCTACGAGCAGTACTTC. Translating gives CASSAQPLYEQYF.

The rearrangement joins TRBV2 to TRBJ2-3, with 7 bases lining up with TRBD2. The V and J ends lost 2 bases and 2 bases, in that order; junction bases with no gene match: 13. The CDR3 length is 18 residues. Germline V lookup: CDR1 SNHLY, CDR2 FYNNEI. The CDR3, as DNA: TGTGCCAGCAGTGAATCCTCTTTCGCGCGGGGGTCCACAGATACGCAGTATTTT. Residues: CASSESSFARGSTDTQYF.

CDR3 nucleotides: TGTGCCAGCAACAGGGGCTGGGGTCAGCCCCAGCATTTT. It encodes CASNRGWGQPQHF. This chain links TRBV6-6 with TRBJ1-5, with 7 bases fitting TRBD1. CDR3 length equals 13 residues. CDR1 and CDR2 from the germline V gene are MNHNY and SVGAGI (reference sequence). The trim removed 7 bases at V and 6 bases at J, leaving 6 bases unmatched.